The following is a TCR beta chain sequence with its context. Measured with immunoSEQ multiplex PCR; TCRdb has only the in-frame clones, and not every one. The data show fewer than 200,000 clones, with around 88% seen just once and around 5.1% held by the top ten. The V gene's germline CDR1 is SGDLS and CDR2 YYNGEE. Trimming shortened V by 4 bases and J by 5 bases, and 15 bases separated the two germline ends. This CDR3 is 14 amino acids long. The sample comes from a study of control samples from healthy donors and cancer patients. This TCR was recovered from a woman between 25 and 40 years old in good health. Specimen: blood. The rearrangement links TRBV9 to TRBJ2-5; a weak D match, TRBD1 (6 bases). CDR3 DNA sequence: TGTGCCAGCAGCCGGACAGTGGGGGCGGAGACCCAGTACTTC. It codes for CASSRTVGAETQYF.